This T cell receptor (beta chain) appears in the sequencing data of a study of T cell clonality in common variable immunodeficiency. Study results and limitations: CVID subjects had higher TCRbeta clonality than healthy controls, most marked in about a third. In common variable immunodeficiency, TCR beta chains reportedly carried fewer deletions and N-nucleotide insertions.

CDR3 length: 16 amino acids. Germline assignment: CDR1 LNHDA and CDR2 SQIVND (reference sequence). Trimming cost V 1 base and J 0 bases, with 12 bases left between them. This clone was found many times. Its antigen is unidentified. Coverage ceases 3 residues before the CDR3 finishes, and the germline J gene fills in the end. Libraries were prepared by immunoSEQ multiplex PCR; TCRdb keeps only in-frame clonotypes and omits some of them. The sample is made up of fewer than 75,000 clones, none counted only once. The receptor was isolated from a person between 18 and 69 years old in good health. Specimen: peripheral blood mononuclear cells. This sequence joins TRBV19 and TRBJ1-1, with TRBD1 as a possible D gene (5 bases). The CDR3 is CASSIVAAGLNTEAFF. CDR3 bases read: TGTGCCAGTAGTATAGTTGCTGCAGGGCTGAACACTGAA.